The T cell receptor (beta chain) under discussion was sequenced for a study of metastatic and nonmetastatic thyroid tumors. Study summary: Samples came from malignant and benign thyroid patients, and repertoires were compared across blood and tumor or nodule tissue. Study-wide results and caveats: The study reportedly found significantly higher TCR beta diversity in malignant thyroid tumors than benign nodules, in blood and tumor.

Each patient went into thyroid surgery without having received any treatment. With MiXCR, TCRdb reprocessed the PCR reads. The sample contains around 26,000 clones, 20% of which appear only once. The CDR3 sequence is 15 residues long. Looked up from germline, CDR1 is MNHNS and CDR2 is SASEGT. This clone was detected a few times. What it binds is unknown. One end of the junction is discordant with germline, which a read error may explain. This receptor was taken from a female donor with papillary thyroid cancer or a benign thyroid nodule (not recorded which). Some clones in this sample may be carry-over from other donors' samples. The chain is built from TRBV6-1 and TRBJ1-4; D may be TRBD1 (5 bases). The sample was adjacent normal tissue. The CDR3 DNA reads as TGTGCCAGCAGACCTGGTGGGGGGTCCCATGAAAAACAGTTTTTT. Protein product: CASRPGGGSHEKQFF.